One and the same sample provided the 18 T cell receptor beta chains below, sequenced in a study of blood T cell repertoires in COVID-19. This table comes from immunoSEQ multiplex PCR, and its TCRdb copy is limited to in-frame clones, with some not included. The sample yields 250,000 to 350,000 clones, approximately 90% seen once. Sequencing was done on a sample of peripheral blood. These receptors were collected from a woman between 45 and 65 years old who had recovered from COVID-19.

The chain couples TRBV15 to TRBJ1-1; tentatively, D is TRBD1 (5 bases). Germline loops: CDR1 LNHNV, CDR2 YYDKDF (reference sequence). The CDR3 has 14 residues. The ends were cut back, 0 bases at V and 0 bases at J, with 5 bases in the middle. CDR3: CATSRDRVNTEAFF. CDR3 coding DNA: TGTGCCACCAGCAGAGACAGGGTGAACACTGAAGCTTTCTTT. The entire variable domain, with the rest obtained from reference TRBV15 and TRBJ1-1, is as follows: DAMVIQNPRYQVTQFGKPVTLSCSQTLNHNVMYWYQQKSSQAPKLLFHYYDKDFNNEADTPDNFQSRRPNTSFCFLDIRSPGLGDTAMYLCATSRDRVNTEAFFGQGTRLTVV.

The chain is built from TRBV6-5 and TRBJ1-5; no firm D call. The CDR3 sequence is 13 residues long. The V gene lost 7 bases and the J gene lost 0 bases, with 7 bases spanning the gap. Germline V lookup: CDR1 MNHEY, CDR2 SVGAGI. CDR3 coding DNA: TGTGCCAGCACCCTTAGTAGCAATCAGCCCCAGCATTTT. This gives the protein CASTLSSNQPQHF.

This sequence joins TRBV19 and TRBJ1-1; D possibly corresponds to TRBD1 (5 bases). The CDR3 covers 16 residues. Germline values: CDR1 LNHDA, CDR2 SQIVND (reference sequence). V was pared by 4 bases and J by 0 bases, with 15 bases between. CDR3 in amino acids: CASSTSSDRVNTEAFF. The CDR3 DNA sequence: TGTGCCAGTAGTACCTCTTCTGACAGAGTGAACACTGAAGCTTTCTTT.

This sequence joins TRBV5-1 and TRBJ1-1; no definite D call. V was shortened by 6 bases and J by 4 bases, with 10 bases between the two germline ends. The germline V gene has CDR1 SGHRS and CDR2 YFSETQ. The CDR3 loop spans 12 amino acids. CDR3 nucleotide sequence: TGCGCCAGCACCAGTACGGGCACTGAAGCTTTCTTT. Translating gives CASTSTGTEAFF. The full variable domain, its missing parts supplied by reference TRBV5-1 and TRBJ1-1, is KAGVTQTPRYLIKTRGQQVTLSCSPISGHRSVSWYQQTPGQGLQFLFEYFSETQRNKGNFPGRFSGRQFSNSRSEMNVSTLELGDSALYLCASTSTGTEAFFGQGTRLTVV.

The chain joins TRBV7-2 to TRBJ2-3; TRBD1 aligns across 9 bases. The germline gives CDR1 SGHTA, CDR2 FQGNSA. The CDR3 is made up of 14 amino acids. Germline trimming cut 5 bases from V and 5 bases from J; bases unmatched to any gene: 5. CDR3 sequence reads: CASSRDRAIDTQYF. DNA for the CDR3: TGTGCCAGCAGCCGGGACAGGGCAATAGATACGCAGTATTTT.

The V and J genes are TRBV5-1 and TRBJ2-5; 9 bases agree with TRBD2. The V and J ends lost 0 bases and 4 bases, in that order; junction bases with no gene match: 4. Germline CDR1 is SGHRS and CDR2 is YFSETQ. The CDR3 runs to 15 residues. CDR3 residues: CASSLEGGRAETQYF. The CDR3, as DNA: TGCGCCAGCAGCTTGGAGGGCGGGAGGGCAGAGACCCAGTACTTC.

V usage is TRBV2 and J usage is TRBJ1-1, with D possibly TRBD1 on 6 matching bases. CDR1 SNHLY and CDR2 FYNNEI come from the germline V gene. V was cut by 9 bases and J by 10 bases, with 15 bases left in between. The CDR3 runs to 11 residues. The CDR3 sequence: CARKQGVGAFF. CDR3 coding DNA: TGTGCCAGGAAACAGGGAGTGGGAGCTTTCTTT.

Only a few counts were recorded for this clone. The CDR3 nucleotides read TGTGCCAGCAGTTCAGAACCTCAGGGGGCCCGTCAGCCCCAGCATTTT. Protein: CASSSEPQGARQPQHF. The chain recombines TRBV7-9 with TRBJ1-5; 8 nucleotides match TRBD1. V was pared by 6 bases and J by 6 bases, with 13 bases of the junction left unmatched. This CDR3 region has 16 residues. From germline, CDR1 is SEHNR and CDR2 FQNEAQ (reference sequence).

This clone was counted at least ten times. The chain joins TRBV5-1 to TRBJ1-2, with TRBD1 matching 8 bases. CDR1 SGHRS and CDR2 YFSETQ come from the germline V gene. With 5 bases clipped from V and 0 bases from J, the junction kept 12 bases outside the gene matches. The CDR3 sequence is 17 residues long. CDR3 in amino acids: CASRPGDRWETNYGYTF. DNA of the CDR3: TGCGCCAGCAGGCCGGGGGACAGGTGGGAAACTAACTATGGCTACACCTTC.

CDR3 in DNA: TGCGCCAGCAGCCAAGAGGACAGGGTGTTTAACTATGGCTACACCTTC. The encoded protein is CASSQEDRVFNYGYTF. V and J are TRBV4-1 and TRBJ1-2, with 8 bases that match TRBD1. J gave up 1 base and V 0 bases, and 4 bases lay outside the gene matches. The germline V gene encodes CDR1 MGHRA and CDR2 YSYEKL. The CDR3 totals 16 residues.

V usage is TRBV7-9 and J usage is TRBJ2-7; 9 bases agree with TRBD1. The V and J ends lost 5 bases and 5 bases, in that order; junction bases with no gene match: 10. Germline V CDR1 and CDR2: SEHNR, FQNEAQ (reference sequence). CDR3 length: 15 residues. Here the CDR3 reads CASSQPDRGWDEQYF. CDR3 coding DNA: TGTGCCAGCAGCCAGCCGGACAGGGGTTGGGACGAGCAGTACTTC. Looking up the rest from reference TRBV7-9 and TRBJ2-7 gives the full variable domain: DTGVSQNPRHKITKRGQNVTFRCDPISEHNRLYWYRQTLGQGPEFLTYFQNEAQLEKSRLLSDRFSAERPKGSFSTLEIQRTEQGDSAMYLCASSQPDRGWDEQYFGPGTRLTVT.

CDR3 protein: CASSATAERGSIGELFF. The CDR3 DNA follows: TGTGCCAGCAGCGCCACCGCCGAGCGGGGTTCGATCGGGGAGCTGTTTTTT. This chain links TRBV7-3 with TRBJ2-2; 7 bases align to TRBD2. V trimming: 5 bases; J trimming: 7 bases; junction bases outside the gene matches: 16. The CDR3 is made up of 17 amino acids. CDR1 and CDR2 from the germline V gene are SGHTA and FQGTGA. The whole variable domain, filled in from reference TRBV7-3 and TRBJ2-2, reads GAGVSQTPSNKVTEKGKYVELRCDPISGHTALYWYRQSLGQGPEFLIYFQGTGAADDSGLPNDRFFAVRPEGSVSTLKIQRTERGDSAVYLCASSATAERGSIGELFFGEGSRLTVL.

This rearrangement joins TRBV6-1 to TRBJ1-6; 7 positions match TRBD1. This CDR3 is built from 15 residues. The germline V gene encodes CDR1 MNHNS and CDR2 SASEGT. Trimming cost V 3 bases and J 7 bases; bases outside gene matches: 6. The CDR3 reads CASSDPWTGNSPLHF. CDR3 sequence (DNA): TGTGCCAGCAGTGACCCTTGGACAGGAAATTCACCCCTCCACTTT.

The chain joins TRBV19 to TRBJ2-2; TRBD1 is a possible D gene (5 bases). The CDR3 has 16 residues. Trimming stripped 3 bases from V and 4 bases from J, with 15 bases between. Germline-derived CDR1 and CDR2 are LNHDA and SQIVND (reference sequence). The CDR3 nucleotides are TGTGCCAGTAGTATTAACTGGGGCAGATCCACCGGGGAGCTGTTTTTT. Residues: CASSINWGRSTGELFF.

This chain joins TRBV19 and TRBJ1-5; D not resolved. CDR3 size: 14 residues. The V gene's germline CDR1 is LNHDA and CDR2 SQIVND (reference sequence). The V gene lost 5 bases and the J gene lost 0 bases, with 8 bases spanning the gap. CDR3 in amino acids: CASSPRDSNQPQHF. The CDR3, as DNA: TGTGCCAGTAGTCCACGGGATAGCAATCAGCCCCAGCATTTT.

The rearrangement joins TRBV19 to TRBJ2-5; maybe TRBD2 (5 bases). V was shortened by 1 base and J by 2 bases, with 8 bases between the two germline ends. The length of the CDR3 is 14 residues. Germline V gene sequence: CDR1 LNHDA, CDR2 SQIVND (reference sequence). The CDR3 coding sequence is TGTGCCAGTAGTATAGCTAGCCGACAAGAGACCCAGTACTTC. It yields the protein CASSIASRQETQYF.

The chain joins TRBV7-2 to TRBJ1-5; possibly TRBD1 for D (5 bases). V shed 8 bases and J shed 7 bases, with 12 bases lying between them. The CDR3 covers 12 residues. CDR1 is SGHTA, CDR2 FQGNSA, per germline. In DNA form, the CDR3 reads TGTGCCAGCCCTGACAGTGTCCAGCCCCAGCATTTT. It yields the protein CASPDSVQPQHF.

The chain joins TRBV27 to TRBJ1-2; the match to TRBD1 covers 8 bases. V dropped 2 bases and J dropped 7; count of bases not matched to a gene: 12. The CDR3 loop spans 16 amino acids. CDR1 and CDR2 from the germline V gene are MNHEY and SMNVEV (reference sequence). The chain's CDR3 is CASSLRLGRGPGGYTF. DNA for the CDR3: TGTGCCAGCAGTTTAAGATTGGGCAGGGGGCCAGGTGGCTACACCTTC.